The next 12 T cell receptor beta chains were all read from a single sample in a study of patients and donors after allogeneic stem cell transplantation (TCRdb year 2020). Library method: RT-PCR. Sequencing was performed on a NextSeq 550. The public reads were reprocessed in TCRdb via fastp at Q25 and MiXCR, keeping in-frame beta chains. Merged by CDR3 protein, the rows form single entries marked with the most common genes and DNA. The sample table contains roughly 960,000 distinct CDR3 sequences; only one count was recorded for more than 15% of them. The ten biggest clones cover under 6.5% of the sample. The sample comprised blood, either unsorted or a sorted T cell fraction (not recorded which). These receptors all stem from a human donor who was either an allogeneic HSCT recipient or a stem cell or donor lymphocyte infusion donor (not recorded which). It is not recorded whose cells these are; they may come from a transplant donor.

This chain connects TRBV2 to TRBJ1-3; tentative D call: TRBD1 (5 bases). The CDR3 loop spans 15 amino acids. Germline V lookup: CDR1 SNHLY, CDR2 FYNNEI. Trimming removed 3 bases from V and 0 bases from J, with 9 bases in between. CDR3 nucleotide sequence: TGTGCCAGCAGTGACGGGGCATTCTCTGGAAACACCATATATTTT. Translating it yields CASSDGAFSGNTIYF.

This clonotype was observed a handful of times. The chain combines TRBV13 with TRBJ2-1; TRBD2 matches 10 bases. CDR3 size: 16 residues. The germline CDR1 and CDR2 sequences are PRHDT and FYEKMQ (reference sequence). The V segment lost 6 bases and the J segment 4 bases; nucleotides outside the gene matches: 9. The CDR3 DNA sequence: TGTGCCAGCAGTTCACCTGGACTAGCGGAATACAATGAGCAGTTCTTC. It yields the protein CASSSPGLAEYNEQFF.

V gene TRBV12-3 or TRBV12-4 combines with J gene TRBJ2-2, with D maybe TRBD1 (5 bases). Trimming took off 3 bases at V and 1 base at J, with 12 bases between the two ends. CDR3 size: 16 residues. CDR3 amino acids: CASSFSVGQNTGELFF. CDR3 DNA: TGTGCCAGCAGTTTTTCCGTGGGGCAGAACACCGGGGAGCTGTTTTTT.

This clonotype was observed a handful of times. CDR3 amino acids: CASSKSHRAPSHNEQFF. For the CDR3, the DNA is TGCGCCAGCAGCAAGAGCCATAGGGCCCCGTCTCACAATGAGCAGTTCTTC. The chain combines TRBV5-1 with TRBJ2-1; no firm D call. V was clipped by 4 bases and J by 5 bases, with 22 bases between them. The CDR3 runs 17 residues. Germline V gene lookup returns CDR1 SGHRS and CDR2 YFSETQ.

The chain combines TRBV24-1 with TRBJ1-2; no firm D call. Germline V CDR1 and CDR2: KGHDR, SFDVKD. V gave up 4 bases and J gave up 5 bases, with 13 bases separating them. CDR3 length: 14 amino acids. DNA of the CDR3: TGTGCCACCAGTGAACCCCCTCTCAGATATGGCTACACCTTC. Its protein is CATSEPPLRYGYTF.

In its sample, this clonotype was seen a few times. The rearrangement links TRBV4-3 to TRBJ2-3; TRBD2 might be the D (7 bases). Deletions cut 0 bases from V and 1 base from J, with 11 bases between. Germline V gives CDR1 LGHNA, CDR2 YSLEER. The CDR3 has 16 amino acids. The CDR3 bases are TGCGCCAGCAGCCAAGAAGGGGGGGGAGGCACAGATACGCAGTATTTT. It translates to CASSQEGGGGTDTQYF.

This chain joins TRBV20-1 and TRBJ2-1; D may be TRBD1 (5 bases). V lost 7 bases and J 4 bases, leaving 8 bases between the germline ends. CDR3 size: 11 residues. Germline V gives CDR1 DFQATT, CDR2 SNEGSKA (reference sequence). The CDR3 region is CSGQLYNEQFF. The CDR3 DNA sequence: TGCAGTGGACAGCTTTACAATGAGCAGTTCTTC.

CDR3: CASGQGGVFSTDTQYF. CDR3 nucleotide sequence: TGCGCCAGCGGACAGGGCGGAGTCTTTAGCACAGATACGCAGTATTTT. The rearrangement uses TRBV5-1 and TRBJ2-3; 8 bases are shared with TRBD1. The CDR3 spans 16 residues. Germline V CDR1 and CDR2: SGHRS, YFSETQ. After removal of 7 bases from V and 0 bases from J, the junction contained 10 bases not matched to a gene.

This clonotype was seen more than once but under ten times. The gene calls are TRBV12-3 or TRBV12-4 and TRBJ2-1, with TRBD2 as a possible D gene (6 bases). V lost 8 bases, J lost 8 bases, and 16 bases lay in between. The CDR3 covers 13 residues. The CDR3 sequence: CASVRDSPYEQFF. The CDR3, as DNA: TGTGCCAGCGTCCGGGACTCTCCCTATGAGCAGTTCTTC.

This CDR3 is CSASKDTQGLRGYTF. The CDR3 nucleotides read TGCAGTGCTAGCAAAGATACTCAGGGCCTTCGTGGCTACACCTTC. V and J are TRBV20-1 and TRBJ1-2; D might be TRBD1 (5 bases). The germline V and J ends were trimmed by 3 bases and 7 bases, with 21 bases remaining between them. The CDR3 is 15 amino acids. CDR1 DFQATT and CDR2 SNEGSKA come from the germline V gene (reference sequence).

V and J are TRBV29-1 and TRBJ2-7, with D unclear. The CDR3 runs 11 residues. Germline-derived CDR1 and CDR2 are SQVTM and ANQGSEA. V was trimmed by 5 bases and J by 6 bases, leaving 11 bases between them. Here the CDR3 DNA reads TGCAGCGTTTCTACTTCGGGCGAGCAGTACTTC. This translates into CSVSTSGEQYF.

This clonotype was counted only a few times. The V call is TRBV24-1, the J call TRBJ2-1, with D possibly TRBD1 on 6 matching bases. The CDR3 totals 15 residues. Trimming stripped 6 bases from V and 7 bases from J, with 18 bases between. Germline-derived CDR1 and CDR2 are KGHDR and SFDVKD. CDR3 residues: CATSLRGTSRNEQFF. The CDR3 DNA sequence: TGTGCCACCAGTCTTAGGGGGACAAGTCGGAATGAGCAGTTCTTC.